This T cell receptor (beta chain) was documented in a study of cytomegalovirus exposure and HLA in healthy donors. The PCR had 60 Vbeta and 13 Jbeta primers. The data were produced by immunoSEQ multiplex PCR, yet TCRdb's version contains in-frame clones alone and is incomplete. The sample holds about 250,000 clones, approximately 70% seen once. Study conclusions and caveats: The likely origin of a cluster of highly shared sequence variants was a sequencing artifact.

This clone has more than one count but fewer than ten. Its target is unknown. Germline values: CDR1 SGHTA, CDR2 FQGTGA. The CDR3 is 15 residues long. V was pared by 5 bases and J by 2 bases, with 15 bases between. The sequence was obtained from a female donor in good health and CMV-seronegative. The gene calls are TRBV7-3 and TRBJ1-2; D possibly corresponds to TRBD1 (6 bases). The sample consisted of PBMCs. CDR3 amino acids: CASSPGTTLNYGYTF. The CDR3 DNA reads as TGTGCCAGCAGCCCGGGGACAACGCTAAACTATGGCTACACCTTC.